A selection of T cell receptor beta chains follows, all from one sample in a study of blood T cell repertoires in COVID-19. Clones were read by immunoSEQ multiplex PCR, and TCRdb kept only the in-frame ones, dropping some. The table records some 73,000 clones, roughly 85% of them present only once. Sequencing used peripheral blood. These receptors all stem from a woman older than 75 with active or convalescent COVID-19. Each CDR3 is given with its conserved first and last residue. Fields, in order: J gene, D gene, clone size, V gene, CDR3 protein, CDR3 DNA. D genes are given only for firm matches. Rows give clone size only sometimes, using once, few, many, or a class for an expanded clone.

J: TRBJ1-3
D: TRBD1
size: NA
V: TRBV5-1
CDR3: CASSTRTGGPGNTIYF
DNA: TGCGCCAGCAGCACGAGAACAGGGGGCCCTGGAAACACCATATATTTT

J: TRBJ2-2
D: NA
size: NA
V: TRBV28
CDR3: CASSFGGLGAGELFF
DNA: TGTGCCAGCAGTTTCGGGGGGCTCGGAGCCGGGGAGCTGTTTTTT

J: TRBJ1-5
D: TRBD1
size: NA
V: TRBV7-2
CDR3: CASSQSPGQGIHPQHF
DNA: TGTGCCAGCAGCCAATCACCGGGACAGGGTATCCATCCCCAGCATTTT

J: TRBJ2-7
D: NA
size: NA
V: TRBV7-2
CDR3: CASSLHPLYRGIPFYEQYF
DNA: TGTGCCAGCAGCCTACATCCCCTCTACCGCGGCATCCCCTTTTACGAGCAGTACTTC

J: TRBJ2-7
D: NA
size: NA
V: TRBV7-3
CDR3: CASSLGESYEQYF
DNA: TGTGCCAGCAGCTTAGGTGAGAGCTACGAGCAGTACTTC

J: TRBJ2-5
D: NA
size: NA
V: TRBV6-6
CDR3: CASSYSSGETQYF
DNA: TGTGCCAGCAGTTACTCATCCGGGGAGACCCAGTACTTC

J: TRBJ1-5
D: TRBD1
size: NA
V: TRBV11-2
CDR3: CASSTLQGAGQPQHF
DNA: TGTGCCAGCAGCACCCTACAGGGGGCCGGGCAGCCCCAGCATTTT

J: TRBJ1-2
D: NA
size: NA
V: TRBV30
CDR3: CAWEKSLYGYTF
DNA: TGTGCCTGGGAAAAGAGCCTCTATGGCTACACCTTC

J: TRBJ1-6
D: TRBD1
size: NA
V: TRBV6-2/TRBV6-3
CDR3: CASSSGTANSPLHF
DNA: TGTGCCAGCAGCTCCGGGACAGCCAATTCACCCCTCCACTTT

J: TRBJ2-2
D: TRBD2
size: NA
V: TRBV3-1/TRBV3-2
CDR3: CASSKPGLLTGELFF
DNA: TGTGCCAGCAGCAAACCGGGACTACTCACGGGGGAGCTGTTTTTT

J: TRBJ1-4
D: NA
size: NA
V: TRBV28
CDR3: CASSLFAGYEKLFF
DNA: TGTGCCAGCAGTTTATTCGCAGGGTATGAAAAACTGTTTTTT

J: TRBJ2-1
D: NA
size: NA
V: TRBV2
CDR3: CASSEDWVLAPFF
DNA: TGTGCCAGCAGCGAAGACTGGGTACTAGCCCCGTTCTTC

J: TRBJ1-2
D: NA
size: NA
V: TRBV5-8
CDR3: CASSLRWGLYGYTF
DNA: TGTGCCAGCAGCTTGAGGTGGGGGCTATATGGCTACACCTTC

J: TRBJ2-1
D: NA
size: NA
V: TRBV6-2/TRBV6-3
CDR3: CASSKQGGLQFF
DNA: TGTGCCAGCAGTAAACAGGGTGGGTTGCAGTTCTTC

J: TRBJ2-3
D: NA
size: NA
V: TRBV5-8
CDR3: CASSFRGTDTQYF
DNA: TGTGCCAGCAGCTTTAGAGGCACAGATACGCAGTATTTT

J: TRBJ1-3
D: NA
size: NA
V: TRBV15
CDR3: CATSTTNTIYF
DNA: TGTGCCACCAGCACTACCAACACCATATATTTT

J: TRBJ2-7
D: TRBD1
size: few
V: TRBV14
CDR3: CASSQELQGAKQYF
DNA: TGTGCCAGCAGCCAAGAGCTGCAGGGGGCAAAGCAGTACTTC

J: TRBJ1-2
D: NA
size: NA
V: TRBV28
CDR3: CAIAQRAPNYGYTF
DNA: TGTGCCATCGCGCAGCGGGCCCCTAACTATGGCTACACCTTC

J: TRBJ1-4
D: TRBD1
size: NA
V: TRBV24-1
CDR3: CATIFLGQGFEKLFF
DNA: TGTGCCACCATTTTTCTCGGACAGGGATTCGAAAAACTGTTTTTT

J: TRBJ1-1
D: NA
size: NA
V: TRBV7-3
CDR3: CASGLGGPKNTEAFF
DNA: TGTGCCAGCGGCCTCGGGGGGCCCAAGAACACTGAAGCTTTCTTT

J: TRBJ2-7
D: NA
size: NA
V: TRBV25-1
CDR3: CASSRGLSYEQYF
DNA: TGTGCCAGCAGTCGAGGGCTCTCCTACGAGCAGTACTTC

J: TRBJ2-7
D: NA
size: NA
V: TRBV4-1
CDR3: CASSQESRAPAGQYF
DNA: TGCGCCAGCAGCCAAGAATCCAGGGCTCCAGCGGGGCAGTACTTC

J: TRBJ2-1
D: NA
size: few
V: TRBV7-9
CDR3: CASTPGDEQFF
DNA: TGTGCCAGCACCCCGGGGGATGAGCAGTTCTTC

J: TRBJ2-2
D: TRBD2
size: NA
V: TRBV7-2
CDR3: CASRKRGRETGELFF
DNA: TGTGCCAGCAGGAAGCGGGGCCGGGAGACCGGGGAGCTGTTTTTT

J: TRBJ1-1
D: NA
size: NA
V: TRBV19
CDR3: CASTLRQAAAEAFF
DNA: TGTGCCAGTACTCTTCGACAGGCTGCCGCTGAAGCTTTCTTT

J: TRBJ2-7
D: TRBD2
size: NA
V: TRBV4-3
CDR3: CASSPYLRLAGGSYEQYF
DNA: TGCGCCAGCAGCCCGTACCTTAGACTAGCGGGGGGATCGTACGAGCAGTACTTC

J: TRBJ1-4
D: NA
size: NA
V: TRBV4-3
CDR3: CASSQAGPRATNEKLFF
DNA: TGCGCCAGCAGCCAGGCGGGGCCTCGTGCAACTAATGAAAAACTGTTTTTT